These 32 T cell receptor beta chains were all obtained from the same sample, sequenced in a study of siplizumab effects on memory and regulatory T cells. Sequenced by immunoSEQ multiplex PCR; TCRdb stores in-frame clones only, minus some. The sample gives some 110,000 clones, more than 85% of which show up once; 0.32% is in the top ten. The source material was CD4+ T cells sorted from blood. Every receptor here comes from a human donor in good health.

This sequence joins TRBV30 and TRBJ1-5, with D possibly matching TRBD1 (6 bases). CDR1 and CDR2 from the germline V gene are GTSNPN and SVGIG (reference sequence). This CDR3 contains 16 residues. The germline V and J ends were trimmed by 0 bases and 4 bases, with 16 bases remaining between them. CDR3 loop: CAWSVLEGGVNQPQHF. The CDR3 coding sequence is TGTGCCTGGAGTGTACTCGAAGGGGGGGTTAATCAGCCCCAGCATTTT.

The CDR3 spells CASSLDSSNYGYTF. The CDR3 coding sequence is TGTGCCAGCAGCTTAGACAGCTCAAACTATGGCTACACCTTC. The chain is built from TRBV7-2 and TRBJ1-2; D uncertain. The CDR3 spans 14 residues. Germline lookup yields CDR1 SGHTA and CDR2 FQGNSA. V was pared by 1 base and J by 2 bases, with 8 bases between.

The chain carries TRBV18 and TRBJ2-7; weak D call: TRBD1 (5 bases). V lost 3 bases and J lost 0, with 9 bases in between. CDR1 is KGHSH, CDR2 LQKENI, per germline. The CDR3 is 14 residues long. CDR3 nucleotide sequence: TGTGCCAGCTCACCCACACAGGTCTCCTACGAGCAGTACTTC. This encodes CASSPTQVSYEQYF. Full variable domain (outside the CDR3, taken from reference TRBV18 and TRBJ2-7): NAGVMQNPRHLVRRRGQEARLRCSPMKGHSHVYWYRQLPEEGLKFMVYLQKENIIDESGMPKERFSAEFPKEGPSILRIQQVVRGDSAAYFCASSPTQVSYEQYFGPGTRLTVT.

V is TRBV5-1 and J is TRBJ1-3; D perhaps matches TRBD1 (6 bases). Germline assignment: CDR1 SGHRS and CDR2 YFSETQ. The ends were cut back, 0 bases at V and 4 bases at J, with 8 bases in the middle. This CDR3 has 14 amino acids. In DNA form, the CDR3 reads TGCGCCAGCAGCTTGGGGACAGCAGGAAACACCATATATTTT. It encodes CASSLGTAGNTIYF. Full variable domain (rest looked up from reference TRBV5-1 and TRBJ1-3): KAGVTQTPRYLIKTRGQQVTLSCSPISGHRSVSWYQQTPGQGLQFLFEYFSETQRNKGNFPGRFSGRQFSNSRSEMNVSTLELGDSALYLCASSLGTAGNTIYFGEGSWLTVV.

The chain carries TRBV4-2 and TRBJ2-1, with 11 bases that match TRBD2. This CDR3 contains 14 residues. After removal of 6 bases from V and 7 bases from J, the junction contained 5 bases not matched to a gene. CDR1 is LGHNA, CDR2 YNFKEQ, per germline. CDR3: CASSTSGRENEQFF. The CDR3, as DNA: TGTGCCAGCAGTACTAGCGGGAGAGAGAATGAGCAGTTCTTC.

This chain uses TRBV11-2 with TRBJ2-3; 7 nucleotides line up with TRBD2. The V segment lost 2 bases and the J segment 5 bases; nucleotides outside the gene matches: 10. The CDR3 length is 16 residues. Germline assignment: CDR1 SGHAT and CDR2 FQNNGV. As DNA, the CDR3 is TGTGCCAGCAGCTTATTTAGACTAGCCGACCGAGATACGCAGTATTTT. Translation gives CASSLFRLADRDTQYF.

The chain combines TRBV27 with TRBJ1-6, with D unclear. V lost 2 bases and J 10 bases, leaving 12 bases between the germline ends. CDR3 length equals 14 residues. Germline V gene sequence: CDR1 MNHEY, CDR2 SMNVEV (reference sequence). The DNA of the CDR3 is TGTGCCAGCAGTTTAAAAAGGATAGGGTCACCCCTCCACTTT. Its translation: CASSLKRIGSPLHF.

The chain recombines TRBV18 with TRBJ1-6; TRBD1 aligns across 7 bases. J was trimmed by 9 bases and V by 5 bases; bases with no gene match: 7. The CDR3 spans 14 residues. The germline V gene encodes CDR1 KGHSH and CDR2 LQKENI. Here the CDR3 reads CASSDAGTASPLHF. As DNA, the CDR3 is TGTGCCAGCTCAGATGCCGGGACAGCTTCACCCCTCCACTTT.

The rearrangement uses TRBV28 and TRBJ2-7; no definite D call. V was cut by 3 bases and J by 10 bases, with 13 bases left in between. Germline CDR1 reads MDHEN; CDR2 reads SYDVKM. The CDR3 loop spans 12 amino acids. CDR3 sequence: CASSLAQPPQYF. Here the CDR3 DNA reads TGTGCCAGCAGTTTGGCCCAACCTCCCCAGTACTTC.

The V call is TRBV7-2, the J call TRBJ2-3, with 8 bases lining up with TRBD1. Unmatched junction bases numbered 3, after V lost 5 bases and J lost 2 bases. The CDR3 extends over 14 amino acids. Germline CDR1 and CDR2: SGHTA and FQGNSA. DNA of the CDR3: TGTGCCAGCAGCGCGACAGGGGTCACAGATACGCAGTATTTT. It specifies CASSATGVTDTQYF.

The rearrangement links TRBV14 to TRBJ2-5; D may be TRBD1 (6 bases). The CDR3 spans 21 residues. Germline V gene sequence: CDR1 SGHDN, CDR2 FVKESK. The ends were cut back, 6 bases at V and 3 bases at J, with 35 bases in the middle. The CDR3 DNA reads TGTGCCAGCAGTGTGCTCGCAACCTCAGCCGACACAGGACAGCAAAAAGAGACCCAGTACTTC. Translation gives CASSVLATSADTGQQKETQYF.

This chain links TRBV2 with TRBJ1-5; TRBD1 aligns across 7 bases. Per germline, CDR1 SNHLY and CDR2 FYNNEI. The CDR3 has 17 amino acids. Trimming cost V 6 bases and J 0 bases; bases outside gene matches: 11. CDR3 loop: CASRRAGTAFSNQPQHF. CDR3 coding DNA: TGTGCCAGCAGGAGGGCGGGGACAGCCTTTAGCAATCAGCCCCAGCATTTT.

This chain connects TRBV5-1 to TRBJ2-5, with TRBD1 identical over 7 bases. Per germline, CDR1 SGHRS and CDR2 YFSETQ. The CDR3 runs to 14 residues. The junction had 3 bases not matched to a gene; V was cut back by 3 bases and J by 1 base. CDR3 in amino acids: CASSSGTAQETQYF. The CDR3 DNA follows: TGCGCCAGCAGCTCCGGGACAGCCCAAGAGACCCAGTACTTC.

The chain employs TRBV7-9 and TRBJ2-5, with TRBD2 matching 7 bases. The CDR3 is 18 amino acids. The junction had 18 bases not matched to a gene; V was cut back by 4 bases and J by 4 bases. CDR1 is SEHNR, CDR2 FQNEAQ, per germline (reference sequence). CDR3 bases: TGTGCCAGCAGCTCACTTACGACTAGCTCGTCGGTCTTAGAGACCCAGTACTTC. It is translated as CASSSLTTSSSVLETQYF.

This chain connects TRBV6-1 to TRBJ1-1, with a possible D match to TRBD1 (6 bases). This CDR3 is 14 amino acids long. Germline-derived CDR1 and CDR2 are MNHNS and SASEGT. Deletions cut 7 bases from V and 1 base from J, with 13 bases between. CDR3 DNA sequence: TGTGCCAGCAAGGGGGGACACCCGAACACTGAAGCTTTCTTT. It specifies CASKGGHPNTEAFF.

This clone was detected only once. The chain is built from TRBV7-9 and TRBJ2-5; 7 bases line up with TRBD2. CDR1 SEHNR and CDR2 FQNEAQ come from the germline V gene (reference sequence). V lost 2 bases and J lost 2; bases outside the gene matches: 5. The CDR3 runs to 15 residues. CDR3 nucleotides: TGTGCCAGCAGCTTAAATCGAGCGGGGCAAGAGACCCAGTACTTC. Protein product: CASSLNRAGQETQYF. The full variable domain, with the rest looked up from reference TRBV7-9 and TRBJ2-5, is DTGVSQNPRHKITKRGQNVTFRCDPISEHNRLYWYRQTLGQGPEFLTYFQNEAQLEKSRLLSDRFSAERPKGSFSTLEIQRTEQGDSAMYLCASSLNRAGQETQYFGPGTRLLVL.

The V gene is TRBV5-4, the J gene TRBJ1-2; D unclear. V lost 3 bases and J lost 5, with 11 bases in between. The CDR3 has 13 amino acids. The germline V gene has CDR1 SGHNT and CDR2 YYREEE (reference sequence). CDR3 in amino acids: CASSWATGYGYTF. Written as DNA, the CDR3 is TGTGCCAGCAGCTGGGCGACGGGTTATGGCTACACCTTC.

This chain connects TRBV7-2 to TRBJ2-7; 7 nucleotides align to TRBD1. J was trimmed by 2 bases and V by 5 bases; bases with no gene match: 6. Germline CDR1 reads SGHTA; CDR2 reads FQGNSA. The CDR3 has 14 amino acids. The DNA for the CDR3 is TGTGCCAGCAGCCCCGGGACAGTCCCCTACGAGCAGTACTTC. Its protein product is CASSPGTVPYEQYF.

The chain uses TRBV6-6 and TRBJ2-5, with TRBD2 identical over 8 bases. Germline V CDR1 and CDR2: MNHNY, SVGAGI (reference sequence). After removal of 5 bases from V and 2 bases from J, the junction contained 10 bases not matched to a gene. CDR3 size: 16 residues. As DNA, the CDR3 is TGTGCCAGCAGTACCCAGAGGGTAGCGGGACAAGAGACCCAGTACTTC. Its protein is CASSTQRVAGQETQYF.

The V gene is TRBV6-6, the J gene TRBJ1-2, with a tentative D call TRBD1 (6 bases). Between the trimmed V and J ends, which lost 5 bases and 3 bases, there was a span of 13 bases. The germline CDR1 and CDR2 sequences are MNHNY and SVGAGI (reference sequence). The length of the CDR3 is 14 residues. In DNA form, the CDR3 reads TGTGCCAGCAGTGCCAGGGGAAGGGACTATGGCTACACCTTC. It encodes CASSARGRDYGYTF.

This clone was counted once. The V gene is TRBV15, the J gene TRBJ2-1; 8 bases fit TRBD1. This CDR3 has 15 residues. The ends lost 5 bases at V and 5 bases at J; junction bases unmatched: 8. Germline CDR1 LNHNV, CDR2 YYDKDF (reference sequence). CDR3 DNA: TGTGCCACCAGCCCGTGGACAGGGAGGAACAATGAGCAGTTCTTC. This translates into CATSPWTGRNNEQFF.

The chain carries TRBV10-1 and TRBJ2-5, with TRBD2 identical over 13 bases. Germline lookup yields CDR1 WNHNN and CDR2 SYGVQD (reference sequence). Germline trimming cut 7 bases from V and 5 bases from J; bases unmatched to any gene: 22. The CDR3 is 20 amino acids. The DNA for the CDR3 is TGCGCCAGCAAGCCTCCCCGATCGACTAGCGGGGGGTTGAATGGGGAGACCCAGTACTTC. It is translated as CASKPPRSTSGGLNGETQYF.

This clone was recorded only once. The V gene is TRBV10-1, the J gene TRBJ2-1, with 7 bases identical to TRBD1. The CDR3 totals 16 residues. Germline lookup yields CDR1 WNHNN and CDR2 SYGVQD (reference sequence). Trimming removed 4 bases from V and 7 bases from J; junction bases left unmatched: 13. CDR3 bases: TGCGCCAGCAGTGCCCAGACAGGGCGTAGAGGGAATGAGCAGTTCTTC. Protein sequence: CASSAQTGRRGNEQFF.

V gene TRBV6-5 combines with J gene TRBJ2-7; no reliable D call. The CDR3 spans 15 residues. CDR1 is MNHEY and CDR2 is SVGAGI in the germline V gene. The V and J ends lost 0 bases and 3 bases respectively, with 12 bases between them. DNA for the CDR3: TGTGCCAGCAGTTACTCGTATCGACCGATCTACGAGCAGTACTTC. Translating it yields CASSYSYRPIYEQYF.

The chain employs TRBV7-2 and TRBJ1-1; no firm D call. The CDR3 extends over 12 amino acids. The germline CDR1 and CDR2 sequences are SGHTA and FQGNSA. The V end lost 5 bases, the J end lost 6 bases, and 10 bases lay between the germline ends. CDR3 coding DNA: TGTGCCAGCAGCCTTCTCGGTTCTGAAGCTTTCTTT. Protein: CASSLLGSEAFF.

The chain employs TRBV6-5 and TRBJ1-1, with D hard to call. Germline values: CDR1 MNHEY, CDR2 SVGAGI. V lost 6 bases to trimming and J lost 1 base, with 9 bases between them. This CDR3 has 13 amino acids. The CDR3 DNA reads as TGTGCCAGCAGCCTGGCACCGAACACTGAAGCTTTCTTT. It encodes CASSLAPNTEAFF.

CDR3 protein: CASSLNSGPYNEQFF. In DNA, the CDR3 is TGCGCCAGCAGCTTGAATAGCGGGCCTTACAATGAGCAGTTCTTC. The chain carries TRBV5-1 and TRBJ2-1; TRBD2 matches at 7 bases. J gave up 4 bases and V 1 base, and 5 bases lay outside the gene matches. There are 15 residues in the CDR3. Germline CDR1 SGHRS, CDR2 YFSETQ.

V gene TRBV6-1 combines with J gene TRBJ2-4, with 8 bases aligning to TRBD1. Unmatched junction bases numbered 2, after V lost 6 bases and J lost 7 bases. The CDR3 is made up of 12 amino acids. Germline V lookup: CDR1 MNHNS, CDR2 SASEGT. CDR3 DNA sequence: TGTGCCAGCAGACGACAGGGGAACATTCAGTACTTC. Amino acid sequence: CASRRQGNIQYF.

V gene TRBV12-5 combines with J gene TRBJ2-5; D may be TRBD1 (5 bases). Per germline, CDR1 LGHNT and CDR2 FRNRAP. Trimming pared 6 bases from V and 5 bases from J, leaving 7 bases between. The CDR3 has 11 amino acids. CDR3 residues: CASGHRETQYF. The CDR3, as DNA: TGTGCTAGTGGCCACAGGGAGACCCAGTACTTC.

The chain recombines TRBV7-3 with TRBJ2-2; D is undetermined. Germline-derived CDR1 and CDR2 are SGHTA and FQGTGA. Between the trimmed V and J ends, which lost 5 bases and 1 base, there was a span of 5 bases. This CDR3 comprises 13 residues. CDR3 in DNA: TGTGCCAGCAGCCCCGAGAACACCGGGGAGCTGTTTTTT. Translated: CASSPENTGELFF. Full variable domain (outside the CDR3, taken from reference TRBV7-3 and TRBJ2-2): GAGVSQTPSNKVTEKGKYVELRCDPISGHTALYWYRQSLGQGPEFLIYFQGTGAADDSGLPNDRFFAVRPEGSVSTLKIQRTERGDSAVYLCASSPENTGELFFGEGSRLTVL.

V gene TRBV11-3 combines with J gene TRBJ1-1; TRBD1 is a possible D gene (6 bases). Per the germline V gene, CDR1 is SGHNT and CDR2 is YENEEA. CDR3 size: 13 residues. V was cut by 5 bases and J by 0 bases, with 7 bases left in between. The DNA of the CDR3 is TGTGCCAGCAGCCAGGGGCTGAACACTGAAGCTTTCTTT. It yields the protein CASSQGLNTEAFF.

V is TRBV4-3 and J is TRBJ2-7, with 10 positions matching TRBD2. Trimming removed 3 bases from V and 2 bases from J; junction bases left unmatched: 4. The CDR3 runs to 15 residues. Germline V gene lookup returns CDR1 LGHNA and CDR2 YSLEER. The CDR3 DNA follows: TGCGCCAGCAGCCATAGCGGGAGGCGCCCCTACGAGCAGTACTTC. As protein: CASSHSGRRPYEQYF.